A selection of T cell receptor beta chains follows, all from one sample in a study of technical replicates of blood from several donors. TCRdb keeps only in-frame clones here, not all; method: immunoSEQ multiplex PCR. The data show around 79,000 clones, 75% to 95% seen once. The sample taken for sequencing was T cells isolated from PBMCs. The receptors come from a human donor in good health. The CDR3 runs from the conserved cysteine through the conserved F or W. The order of the fields is J gene, V gene, CDR3 protein.

J gene: TRBJ1-3; V gene: TRBV19; CDR3 protein: CASSEGQLLSGNTIYF
J gene: TRBJ2-2; V gene: TRBV7-9; CDR3 protein: CASGANVVRNTGELFF
J gene: TRBJ1-1; V gene: TRBV28; CDR3 protein: CASSPGTANTEAFF
J gene: TRBJ1-1; V gene: TRBV5-6; CDR3 protein: CARQWELREAFF
J gene: TRBJ1-5; V gene: TRBV28; CDR3 protein: CASRRTGLIFSNQPQHF
J gene: TRBJ1-4; V gene: TRBV5-1; CDR3 protein: CASSYSTATNEKLFF
J gene: TRBJ2-1; V gene: TRBV29-1; CDR3 protein: CSAGLAGPNEQFF
J gene: TRBJ2-1; V gene: TRBV5-1; CDR3 protein: CASSSRDSSYNEQFF
J gene: TRBJ1-2; V gene: TRBV28; CDR3 protein: CASRPGVNYGYTF
J gene: TRBJ2-5; V gene: TRBV28; CDR3 protein: CASSPSQYQETQYF
J gene: TRBJ1-2; V gene: TRBV4-1; CDR3 protein: CASSHEQGNYGYTF
J gene: TRBJ1-2; V gene: TRBV29-1; CDR3 protein: CSVEEDTVYGYTF
J gene: TRBJ1-1; V gene: TRBV5-1; CDR3 protein: CASSFDGGNTEAFF
J gene: TRBJ1-2; V gene: TRBV7-3; CDR3 protein: CASSLDPGNYYGYTF
J gene: TRBJ2-1; V gene: TRBV7-8; CDR3 protein: CASSLAKRVEQFF
J gene: TRBJ2-1; V gene: TRBV5-1; CDR3 protein: CASSSVGTDINEQFF
J gene: TRBJ2-7; V gene: TRBV11-1; CDR3 protein: CASSSGGQVYEQYF
J gene: TRBJ1-2; V gene: TRBV6-5; CDR3 protein: CATIATPGDYGYTF
J gene: TRBJ2-7; V gene: TRBV6-1; CDR3 protein: CAGTGTSHEQYF
J gene: TRBJ1-2; V gene: TRBV6-5; CDR3 protein: CASSYSPGGNGYTF
J gene: TRBJ2-7; V gene: TRBV6-1; CDR3 protein: CASSPGGPYEQYF
J gene: TRBJ1-1; V gene: TRBV15; CDR3 protein: CATSPYRGSGTEAFF
J gene: TRBJ1-1; V gene: TRBV28; CDR3 protein: CASSFQSMDSNTEAFF
J gene: TRBJ2-5; V gene: TRBV5-1; CDR3 protein: CASSLTGKGSETQYF
J gene: TRBJ1-5; V gene: TRBV6-5; CDR3 protein: CASSYGRGAGQPQHF
J gene: TRBJ2-1; V gene: TRBV5-4; CDR3 protein: CASSLDSGPYNEQFF
J gene: TRBJ2-1; V gene: TRBV4-1; CDR3 protein: CASSQPSGDRSWDEQFF
J gene: TRBJ2-1; V gene: TRBV27; CDR3 protein: CASRLALPDNEQFF
J gene: TRBJ2-1; V gene: TRBV19; CDR3 protein: CASTGIRSYNEQFF